This TCR beta chain stems from a study of T cells after yellow fever vaccination. Overall study results and limits: Peak timing came faster in the weaker secondary response, day 5 versus 15.

The study made its TCR cDNA through 5'RACE template switching. That step introduced a universal primer site along with UMIs. TCRdb called the 5' RACE reads again in MiXCR, with one record for every CDR3 protein. The sample has some 350,000 distinct CDR3 sequences, approximately 3.9% seen once. This clonotype showed up just a few times. What it recognizes is unknown. This CDR3 spans 15 amino acids. Per germline, CDR1 SGHTA and CDR2 FQGNSA. V lost 4 bases and J lost 0, with 10 bases in between. The sample consisted of PBMCs, taken 5 days after the yellow fever booster vaccination. The clonotype was recovered from a man aged 18 to 30 who received the YFV17D yellow fever vaccine. The V call is TRBV7-2, the J call TRBJ2-1; weak D call: TRBD2 (6 bases). The CDR3 spells CASSSVGSSYNEQFF. CDR3 coding DNA: TGTGCCAGCAGCTCTGTCGGGAGCTCCTACAATGAGCAGTTCTTC.